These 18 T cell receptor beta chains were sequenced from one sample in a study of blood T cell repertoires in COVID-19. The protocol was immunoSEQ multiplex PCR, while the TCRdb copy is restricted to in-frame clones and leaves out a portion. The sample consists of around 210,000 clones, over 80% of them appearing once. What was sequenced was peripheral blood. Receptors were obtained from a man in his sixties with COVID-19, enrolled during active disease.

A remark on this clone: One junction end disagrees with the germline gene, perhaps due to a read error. The CDR3 is CASSDSGSHTGELFF. In DNA, the CDR3 is TGTGCCAGCAGTGACTCCGGGTCTCACACCGGGGAGCTGTTTTTT. This chain joins TRBV6-5 and TRBJ2-2; D call uncertain. Germline CDR1 is MNHEY and CDR2 is SVGAGI. The length of the CDR3 is 15 residues.

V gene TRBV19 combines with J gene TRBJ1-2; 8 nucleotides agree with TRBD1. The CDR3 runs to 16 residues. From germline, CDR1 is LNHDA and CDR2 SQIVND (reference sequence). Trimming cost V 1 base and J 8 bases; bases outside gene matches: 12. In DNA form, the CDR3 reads TGTGCCAGTAGTATAGGATCGGCCGACAGGGGCAAGGGCTACACCTTC. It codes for CASSIGSADRGKGYTF.

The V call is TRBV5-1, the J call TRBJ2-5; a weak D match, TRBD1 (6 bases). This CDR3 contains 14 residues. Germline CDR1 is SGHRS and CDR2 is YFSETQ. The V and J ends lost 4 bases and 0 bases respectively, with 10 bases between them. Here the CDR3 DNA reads TGCGCCAGCAGCGTCGACAGGCACCAAGAGACCCAGTACTTC. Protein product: CASSVDRHQETQYF.

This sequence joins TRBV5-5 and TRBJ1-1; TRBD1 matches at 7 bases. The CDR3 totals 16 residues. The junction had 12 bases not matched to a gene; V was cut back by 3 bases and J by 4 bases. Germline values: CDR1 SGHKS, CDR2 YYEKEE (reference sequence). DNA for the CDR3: TGTGCCAGCAGCTCCCCCAACAGGGGAGAAGGCACTGAAGCTTTCTTT. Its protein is CASSSPNRGEGTEAFF.

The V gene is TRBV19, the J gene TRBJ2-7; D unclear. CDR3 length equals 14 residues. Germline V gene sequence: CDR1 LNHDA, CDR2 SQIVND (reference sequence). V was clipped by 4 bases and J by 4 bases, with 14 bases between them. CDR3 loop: CASSTSPALYEQYF. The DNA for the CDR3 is TGTGCCAGTAGTACCTCTCCTGCGCTGTACGAGCAGTACTTC.

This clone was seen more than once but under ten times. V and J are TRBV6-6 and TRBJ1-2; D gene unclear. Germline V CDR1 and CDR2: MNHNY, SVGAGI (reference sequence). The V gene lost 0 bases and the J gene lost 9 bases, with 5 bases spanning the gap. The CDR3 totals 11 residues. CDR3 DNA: TGTGCCAGCAGTTACTCTTACAGCTACACCTTC. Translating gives CASSYSYSYTF.

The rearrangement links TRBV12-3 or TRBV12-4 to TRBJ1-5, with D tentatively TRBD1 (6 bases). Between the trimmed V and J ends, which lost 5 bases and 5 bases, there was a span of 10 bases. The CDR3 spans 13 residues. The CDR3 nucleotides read TGTGCCAGCAGTCGACAGGACGATCAGCCCCAGCATTTT. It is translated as CASSRQDDQPQHF.

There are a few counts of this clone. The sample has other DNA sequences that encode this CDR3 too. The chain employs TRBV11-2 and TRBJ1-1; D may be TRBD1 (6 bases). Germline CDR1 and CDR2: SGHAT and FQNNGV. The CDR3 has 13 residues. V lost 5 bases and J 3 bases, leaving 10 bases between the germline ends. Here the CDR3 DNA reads TGTGCCAGCAGCCTACAGGGTTACACTGAAGCTTTCTTT. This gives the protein CASSLQGYTEAFF.

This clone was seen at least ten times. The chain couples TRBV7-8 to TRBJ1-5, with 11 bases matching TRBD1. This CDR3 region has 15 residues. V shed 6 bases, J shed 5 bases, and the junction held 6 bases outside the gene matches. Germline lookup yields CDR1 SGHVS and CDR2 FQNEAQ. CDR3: CASRAGTGGYQPQHF. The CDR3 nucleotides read TGTGCCAGCAGAGCCGGGACAGGGGGTTATCAGCCCCAGCATTTT.

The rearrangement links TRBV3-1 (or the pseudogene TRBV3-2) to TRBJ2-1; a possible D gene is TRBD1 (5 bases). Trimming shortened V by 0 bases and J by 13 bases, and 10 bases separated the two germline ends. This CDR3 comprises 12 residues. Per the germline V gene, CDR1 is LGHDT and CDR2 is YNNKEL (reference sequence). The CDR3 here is CASSQDPQGQFF. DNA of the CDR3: TGTGCCAGCAGCCAAGATCCCCAGGGACAGTTCTTC.

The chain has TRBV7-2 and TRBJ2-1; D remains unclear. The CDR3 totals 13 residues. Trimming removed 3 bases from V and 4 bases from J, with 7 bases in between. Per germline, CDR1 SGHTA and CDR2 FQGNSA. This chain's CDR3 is CASSFNSYNEQFF. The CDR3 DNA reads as TGTGCCAGCAGCTTCAACAGTTACAATGAGCAGTTCTTC.

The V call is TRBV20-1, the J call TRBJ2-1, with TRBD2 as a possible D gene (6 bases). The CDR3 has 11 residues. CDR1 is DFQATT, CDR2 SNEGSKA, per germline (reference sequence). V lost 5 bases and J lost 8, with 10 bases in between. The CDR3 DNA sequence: TGCAGTGCTGGGGTAGCGGATGAGCAGTTCTTC. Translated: CSAGVADEQFF.

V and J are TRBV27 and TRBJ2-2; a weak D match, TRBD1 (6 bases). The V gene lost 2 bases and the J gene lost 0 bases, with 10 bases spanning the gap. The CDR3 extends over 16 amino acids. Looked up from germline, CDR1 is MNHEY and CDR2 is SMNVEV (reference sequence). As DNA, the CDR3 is TGTGCCAGCAGTTTACTACAGGGCGCGAACACCGGGGAGCTGTTTTTT. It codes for CASSLLQGANTGELFF.

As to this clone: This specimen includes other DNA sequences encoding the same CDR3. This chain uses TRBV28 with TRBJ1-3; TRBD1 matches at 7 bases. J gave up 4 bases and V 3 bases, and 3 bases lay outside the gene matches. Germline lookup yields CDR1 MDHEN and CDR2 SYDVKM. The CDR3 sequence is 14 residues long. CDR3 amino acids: CASSLTGYGNTIYF. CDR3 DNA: TGTGCCAGCAGTTTGACAGGGTACGGAAACACCATATATTTT.

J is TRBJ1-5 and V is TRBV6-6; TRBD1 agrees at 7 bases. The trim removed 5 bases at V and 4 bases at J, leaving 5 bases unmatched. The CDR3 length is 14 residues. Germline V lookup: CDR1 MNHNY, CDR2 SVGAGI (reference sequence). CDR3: CASSPGTANQPQHF. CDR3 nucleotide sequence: TGTGCCAGCAGTCCGGGGACAGCTAATCAGCCCCAGCATTTT.

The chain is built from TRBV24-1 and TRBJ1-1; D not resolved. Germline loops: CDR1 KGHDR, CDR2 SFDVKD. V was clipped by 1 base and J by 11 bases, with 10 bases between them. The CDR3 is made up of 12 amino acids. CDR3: CATSDFPPEAFF. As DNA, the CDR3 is TGTGCCACCAGTGATTTCCCACCGGAGGCTTTCTTT.

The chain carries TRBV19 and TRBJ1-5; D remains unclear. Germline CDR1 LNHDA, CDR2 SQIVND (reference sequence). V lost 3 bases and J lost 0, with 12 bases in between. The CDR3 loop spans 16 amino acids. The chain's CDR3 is CASSIIQQTSNQPQHF. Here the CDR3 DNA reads TGTGCCAGTAGTATTATCCAACAGACTAGCAATCAGCCCCAGCATTTT.

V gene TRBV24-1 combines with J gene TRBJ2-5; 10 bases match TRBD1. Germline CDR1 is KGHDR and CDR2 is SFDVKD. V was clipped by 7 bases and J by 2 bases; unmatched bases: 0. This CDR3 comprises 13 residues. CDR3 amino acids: CATRDRGQETQYF. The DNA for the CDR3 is TGTGCCACCAGGGACAGGGGGCAAGAGACCCAGTACTTC.